Listed below are T cell receptor beta chains from one sample, sequenced in a study of vaccination effects on CD4 cells after COVID-19. Libraries were prepared by immunoSEQ multiplex PCR; TCRdb keeps only in-frame clonotypes and omits some of them. Among around 30,000 clones listed, about 72% were seen once. These TCRs' antigens remain unknown. This specimen was CD4+ T cells from PBMCs cultured with HCoV-229E spike peptides, taken before COVID-19 vaccination. These receptors all come from a human donor who received a COVID-19 vaccine. Each CDR3 is given with its conserved first and last residue. D genes are given only for firm matches. Expanded clones get a size class; other rows say once, few or many, or leave the size out.

d_call clone_size j_call v_call cdr3_aa cdr3_nt
NA NA TRBJ1-6 TRBV10-1 CASSREGGTYNSPLHF TGCGCCAGCAGTCGGGAGGGTGGGACCTATAATTCACCCCTCCACTTT
TRBD2 NA TRBJ2-5 TRBV5-4 CASSPGLAGSKTQYF TGTGCCAGCAGCCCCGGACTAGCGGGATCGAAGACCCAGTACTTC
NA NA TRBJ2-1 TRBV6-4 CASSEEGSVGNEQFF TGTGCCAGCAGTGAAGAGGGGAGTGTTGGGAATGAGCAGTTCTTC
TRBD2 NA TRBJ2-2 TRBV5-5 CASSLSGTSGNTGELFF TGTGCCAGCAGCTTAAGCGGGACTAGCGGGAACACCGGGGAGCTGTTTTTT
NA NA TRBJ2-7 TRBV24-1 CATSVPRTSTAYEQYF TGTGCCACCAGTGTCCCCCGTACTAGTACGGCCTACGAGCAGTACTTC
NA NA TRBJ1-3 TRBV30 CAWNGGLGNTIYF TGTGCCTGGAACGGGGGTTTGGGAAACACCATATATTTT
TRBD2 NA TRBJ2-7 TRBV15 CATSRASGASYEQYF TGTGCCACCAGCAGAGCGAGCGGGGCTTCCTACGAGCAGTACTTC
NA NA TRBJ1-5 TRBV5-1 CASSLAGGQPQHF TGCGCCAGCAGCTTGGCTGGCGGTCAGCCCCAGCATTTT
NA NA TRBJ1-5 TRBV9 CASSVSATPNQPQHF TGTGCCAGCAGCGTAAGTGCGACACCCAATCAGCCCCAGCATTTT
NA NA TRBJ1-2 TRBV3-1/TRBV3-2 CASSQFRSGGKNGGYTF TGTGCCAGCAGCCAATTCCGGTCGGGCGGGAAAAATGGCGGCTACACCTTC
NA NA TRBJ2-5 TRBV28 CASSFWQGRKETQYF TGTGCCAGCAGTTTCTGGCAGGGCAGAAAAGAGACCCAGTACTTC
NA NA TRBJ2-1 TRBV4-2 CASSQDTYNEQFF TGTGCCAGCAGCCAAGACACTTACAATGAGCAGTTCTTC
NA NA TRBJ2-3 TRBV6-5 CASSGPTGADTQYF TGTGCCAGCAGCGGCCCAACGGGGGCAGATACGCAGTATTTT
NA NA TRBJ2-3 TRBV11-2 CASSPGWTDTQYF TGTGCCAGCAGCCCAGGGTGGACAGATACGCAGTATTTT
NA NA TRBJ1-5 TRBV5-1 CASEVKNQPQHF TGCGCCAGCGAAGTAAAAAATCAGCCCCAGCATTTT
NA NA TRBJ2-1 TRBV24-1 CATSDLIETNEQFF TGTGCCACCAGTGATTTGATAGAAACCAATGAGCAGTTCTTC
TRBD1 few TRBJ1-2 TRBV4-3 CASSPRTGFYGYTF TGCGCCAGCAGCCCTCGGACAGGTTTCTATGGCTACACCTTC
NA NA TRBJ1-3 TRBV7-9 CASSRPRGTGNTIYF TGTGCCAGCAGCCGACCCCGGGGGACCGGAAACACCATATATTTT
NA NA TRBJ1-5 TRBV28 CASSPAYNQPQHF TGTGCCAGCAGTCCGGCTTACAATCAGCCCCAGCATTTT
NA NA TRBJ1-2 TRBV6-5 CASTFRSGRGGYTF TGTGCCAGCACCTTTAGGTCAGGGCGAGGGGGCTACACCTTC
NA NA TRBJ1-5 TRBV7-2 CASSLATDHQPQHF TGTGCCAGCAGCTTAGCGACCGACCATCAGCCCCAGCATTTT
NA NA TRBJ1-5 TRBV28 CASRPRGAGDNQPQHF TGTGCCAGCAGACCCCGGGGGGCTGGTGACAATCAGCCCCAGCATTTT
NA few TRBJ1-1 TRBV29-1 CSAGTTEAFF TGCAGCGCCGGGACCACTGAAGCTTTCTTT
NA NA TRBJ1-4 TRBV7-9 CASSSNRALERLFF TGTGCCAGCAGCTCGAACAGGGCCCTCGAGAGGCTGTTTTTT
NA NA TRBJ2-1 TRBV19 CASMGGRNEQFF TGTGCCAGCATGGGGGGGCGCAATGAGCAGTTCTTC
TRBD2 NA TRBJ2-7 TRBV6-5 CASSGSSGIYEQYF TGTGCCAGCAGCGGCTCTAGCGGGATCTACGAGCAGTACTTC
NA NA TRBJ2-5 TRBV7-7 CASSLRADGQETQYF TGTGCTAGCAGCCTCCGGGCCGACGGCCAAGAGACCCAGTACTTC
NA NA TRBJ2-7 TRBV2 CASSAIVYEQYF TGTGCCAGCAGTGCAATAGTCTACGAGCAGTACTTC
NA NA TRBJ2-7 TRBV27 CASSLSATASSYEQYF TGTGCCAGCAGTTTATCGGCGACAGCGAGCTCCTACGAGCAGTACTTC
NA many TRBJ2-2 TRBV7-3 CASSGGTTGELFF TGTGCCAGCAGCGGAGGTACCACCGGGGAGCTGTTTTTT
TRBD2 few TRBJ2-1 TRBV24-1 CATDWTSGGAKQFF TGTGCCACGGACTGGACTAGCGGGGGGGCAAAGCAGTTCTTC
NA NA TRBJ1-4 TRBV6-5 CASRTRMGEKLFF TGTGCCAGCAGAACGCGAATGGGGGAAAAACTGTTTTTT
NA NA TRBJ1-5 TRBV6-5 CASSYGGNQPQHF TGTGCCAGCAGTTATGGGGGCAATCAGCCCCAGCATTTT
NA once TRBJ1-1 TRBV5-1 CASRNTGGTEAFF TGCGCCAGCAGGAATACAGGAGGCACTGAAGCTTTCTTT
NA NA TRBJ1-3 TRBV14 CASSPGGTGASGNTIYF TGTGCCAGCAGCCCCGGGGGGACCGGGGCCTCTGGAAACACCATATATTTT
NA NA TRBJ2-1 TRBV6-1 CASSEPFISHDNEQFF TGTGCCAGCAGTGAACCCTTCATATCCCACGACAATGAGCAGTTCTTC
NA NA TRBJ1-2 TRBV10-3 CAISEGAEGYGYTF TGTGCCATCAGTGAAGGGGCGGAGGGGTATGGCTACACCTTC
NA NA TRBJ2-7 TRBV6-5 CASLPDGYYEQYF TGTGCCAGCCTACCGGACGGGTACTACGAGCAGTACTTC
TRBD2 NA TRBJ2-5 TRBV5-1 CASRRTSGGQETQYF TGCGCCAGCCGACGGACTAGCGGGGGCCAAGAGACCCAGTACTTC
TRBD1 NA TRBJ2-5 TRBV18 CASSPRDRGSVGRETQYF TGTGCCAGCTCACCACGGGACAGGGGGAGCGTTGGGCGAGAGACCCAGTACTTC
NA NA TRBJ2-7 TRBV5-6 CASSARTVSYEQYF TGTGCCAGCAGCGCCCGAACAGTCTCCTACGAGCAGTACTTC
NA NA TRBJ1-2 TRBV30 CAWSVLQGYGYTF TGTGCCTGGAGTGTTCTTCAGGGCTATGGCTACACCTTC
NA NA TRBJ1-1 TRBV2 CASSEFRLNTEAFF TGTGCCAGCAGTGAGTTCCGTTTGAACACTGAAGCTTTCTTT
NA NA TRBJ1-5 TRBV10-1 CASSECTRLGANQPQHF TGCGCCAGCAGTGAGTGTACAAGGCTGGGGGCCAATCAGCCCCAGCATTTT
NA NA TRBJ1-2 TRBV19 CASSIDPGYGYTF TGTGCCAGTAGTATAGATCCGGGCTATGGCTACACCTTC
TRBD1 NA TRBJ1-2 TRBV10-3 CAISEQGYGYTF TGTGCCATCAGTGAACAGGGGTATGGCTACACCTTC
TRBD1 few TRBJ1-5 TRBV4-1 CASSQASGGHSNQPQHF TGCGCCAGCAGCCAAGCCTCAGGGGGTCACAGCAATCAGCCCCAGCATTTT
NA NA TRBJ1-6 TRBV6-6 CASSLVNSPLHF TGTGCCAGCAGTCTTGTTAATTCACCCCTCCACTTT
TRBD1 NA TRBJ1-2 TRBV28 CASSIIGTDTYGYTF TGTGCCAGCAGTATCATCGGGACAGACACCTATGGCTACACCTTC
TRBD1 NA TRBJ2-6 TRBV7-7 CASSRTGKPVGANVLTF TGTGCTAGCAGCCGGACAGGGAAACCTGTTGGGGCCAACGTCCTGACTTTC
NA few TRBJ2-3 TRBV7-9 CASSIQRGDTQYF TGTGCCAGCAGCATTCAACGGGGTGATACGCAGTATTTT
NA once TRBJ2-3 TRBV10-3 CAIYAGQLSTDTQYF TGTGCCATCTATGCGGGACAGCTTAGCACAGATACGCAGTATTTT
TRBD2 NA TRBJ2-1 TRBV9 CASSPIAGGSDEQFF TGTGCCAGCAGCCCCATAGCGGGAGGGAGCGATGAGCAGTTCTTC
NA once TRBJ1-2 TRBV19 CASSVGGQLNYGYTF TGTGCCAGTAGTGTCGGTGGACAGTTAAACTATGGCTACACCTTC
TRBD2 NA TRBJ2-5 TRBV3-1/TRBV3-2 CASSQDSGGGAETQYF TGTGCCAGCAGCCAAGACTCCGGCGGGGGGGCAGAGACCCAGTACTTC
NA NA TRBJ2-7 TRBV5-6 CASSLGLRDKQYF TGTGCCAGCAGCTTGGGCCTGCGCGATAAGCAGTACTTC
NA NA TRBJ1-1 TRBV24-1 CATSDLAGREAFF TGTGCCACCAGTGATTTGGCAGGGAGGGAAGCTTTCTTT
TRBD2 NA TRBJ2-3 TRBV18 CASSPRRGGSTDTQYF TGTGCCAGCTCACCACGGCGCGGGGGGTCCACAGATACGCAGTATTTT
NA NA TRBJ2-2 TRBV2 CASSEVGGIGGELFF TGTGCCAGCAGTGAAGTTGGAGGCATAGGAGGGGAGCTGTTTTTT
TRBD2 once TRBJ2-5 TRBV7-9 CASSLVAGGQETQYF TGTGCCAGCAGCTTAGTAGCGGGAGGGCAAGAGACCCAGTACTTC